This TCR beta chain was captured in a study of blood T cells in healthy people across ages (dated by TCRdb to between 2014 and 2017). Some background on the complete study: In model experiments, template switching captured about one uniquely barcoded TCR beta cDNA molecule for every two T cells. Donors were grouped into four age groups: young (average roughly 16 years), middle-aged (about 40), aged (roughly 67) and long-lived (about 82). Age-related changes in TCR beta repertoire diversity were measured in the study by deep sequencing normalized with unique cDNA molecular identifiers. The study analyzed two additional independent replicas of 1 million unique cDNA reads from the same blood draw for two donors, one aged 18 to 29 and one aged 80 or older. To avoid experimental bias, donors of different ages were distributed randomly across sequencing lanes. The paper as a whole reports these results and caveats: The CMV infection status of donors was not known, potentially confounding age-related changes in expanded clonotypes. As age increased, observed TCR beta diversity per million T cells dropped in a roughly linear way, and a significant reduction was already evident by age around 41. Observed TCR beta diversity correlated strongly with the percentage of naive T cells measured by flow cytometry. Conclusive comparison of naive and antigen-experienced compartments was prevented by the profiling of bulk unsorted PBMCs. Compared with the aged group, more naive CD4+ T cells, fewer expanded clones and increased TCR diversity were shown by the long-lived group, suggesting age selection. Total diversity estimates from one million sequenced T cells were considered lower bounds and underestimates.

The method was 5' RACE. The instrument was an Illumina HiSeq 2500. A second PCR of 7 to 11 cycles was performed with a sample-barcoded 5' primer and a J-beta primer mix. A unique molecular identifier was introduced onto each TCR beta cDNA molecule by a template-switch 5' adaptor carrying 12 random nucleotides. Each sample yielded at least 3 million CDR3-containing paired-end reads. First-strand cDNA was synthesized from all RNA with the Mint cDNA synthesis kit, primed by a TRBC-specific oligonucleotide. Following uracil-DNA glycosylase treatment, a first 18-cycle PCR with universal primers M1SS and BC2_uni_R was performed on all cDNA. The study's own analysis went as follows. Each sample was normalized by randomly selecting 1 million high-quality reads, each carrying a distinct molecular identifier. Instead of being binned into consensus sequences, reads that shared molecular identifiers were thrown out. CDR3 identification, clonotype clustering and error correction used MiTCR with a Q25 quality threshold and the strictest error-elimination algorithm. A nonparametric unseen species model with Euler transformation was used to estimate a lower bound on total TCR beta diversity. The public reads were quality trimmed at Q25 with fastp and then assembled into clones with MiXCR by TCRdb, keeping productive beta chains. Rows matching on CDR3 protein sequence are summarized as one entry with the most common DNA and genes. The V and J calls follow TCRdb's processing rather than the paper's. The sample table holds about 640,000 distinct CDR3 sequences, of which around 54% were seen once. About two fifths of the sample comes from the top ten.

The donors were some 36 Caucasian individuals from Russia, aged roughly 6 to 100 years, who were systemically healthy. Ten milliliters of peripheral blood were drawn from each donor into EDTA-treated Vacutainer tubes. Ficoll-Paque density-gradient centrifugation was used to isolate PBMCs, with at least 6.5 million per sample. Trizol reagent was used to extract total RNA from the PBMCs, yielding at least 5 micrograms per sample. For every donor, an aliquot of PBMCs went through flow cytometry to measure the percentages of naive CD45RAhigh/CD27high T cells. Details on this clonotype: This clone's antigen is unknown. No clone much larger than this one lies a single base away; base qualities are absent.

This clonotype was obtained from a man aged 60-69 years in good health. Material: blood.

The DNA is as follows: TGTGCCAGCAGCCTCAGGGCTAGCGCACCCTACGAGCAGTACTTC. This codes for CASSLRASAPYEQYF. Recombination joined TRBV3-1 with TRBJ2-7, with a weak D call of TRBD2 (6 bases match). The CDR3, from cysteine to phenylalanine, totals 15 residues. Of all the DNA, just the CDR3 is kept, 45 bases in frame from base 1. The germline V gene (reference sequence) gives CDR1 as LGHDT and CDR2 as YNNKEL. V loses 4 bases, J loses 2 bases, and the germline ends lie 15 bases apart.